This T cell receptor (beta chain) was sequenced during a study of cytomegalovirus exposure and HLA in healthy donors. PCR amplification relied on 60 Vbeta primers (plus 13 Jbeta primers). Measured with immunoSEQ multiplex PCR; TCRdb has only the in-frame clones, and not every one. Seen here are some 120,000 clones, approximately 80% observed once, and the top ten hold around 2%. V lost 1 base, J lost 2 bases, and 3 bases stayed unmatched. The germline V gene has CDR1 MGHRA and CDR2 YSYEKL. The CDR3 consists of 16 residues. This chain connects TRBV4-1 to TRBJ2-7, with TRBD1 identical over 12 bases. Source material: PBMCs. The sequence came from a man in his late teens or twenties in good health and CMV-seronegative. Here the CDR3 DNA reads TGCGCCAGCAGCCAAGTCCGGGACAGGGGGCCCTACGAGCAGTACTTC. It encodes CASSQVRDRGPYEQYF.